The 15 T cell receptor beta chains listed next were all sequenced from one sample in a study of response to subunit inactivated influenza vaccine listed by TCRdb under 2018. In light of the paper, this sample's time point label describes: 45 days after influenza vaccine administration. The library was prepared using RT-PCR. Reads for this sample came from an Illumina HiSeq 2500. The public reads were reanalyzed by TCRdb: fastp trimming at Q25, MiXCR alignment, in-frame beta chains only. Every CDR3 protein is listed once, alongside the most common genes and DNA of its rows. This sample gives roughly 150,000 distinct CDR3 sequences in total; approximately 11% of them show up just once. Roughly an eighth of the sample comes from the top ten. Sample: non-naive T cells sorted from PBMCs, taken more than 35 days after vaccination. The sample's cell subset or site label is to be understood as: memory T cell fraction. These TCRs come from a man aged 50-60 years who received an inactivated influenza vaccine. Donor details come from another sample of the same person, matched by shared clones.

The chain is built from TRBV14 and TRBJ1-4, with a tentative D call TRBD1 (5 bases). The CDR3 is made up of 16 amino acids. CDR1 is SGHDN and CDR2 is FVKESK in the germline V gene. V lost 0 bases and J lost 5, with 13 bases in between. CDR3 region: CASSQDPRTPNEKLFF. DNA of the CDR3: TGTGCCAGCAGCCAAGATCCTAGGACACCAAATGAAAAACTGTTTTTT. The variable domain in full, completed from reference TRBV14 and TRBJ1-4, reads EAGVTQFPSHSVIEKGQTVTLRCDPISGHDNLYWYRRVMGKEIKFLLHFVKESKQDESGMPNNRFLAERTGGTYSTLKVQPAELEDSGVYFCASSQDPRTPNEKLFFGSGTQLSVL.

The chain couples TRBV5-1 to TRBJ2-3; no reliable D call. This CDR3 is built from 16 residues. Germline CDR1 and CDR2: SGHRS and YFSETQ. V gave up 4 bases and J gave up 2 bases, with 17 bases separating them. The CDR3 DNA follows: TGCGCCAGCAGCCTCCTTGGTTCGCTCCTCACAGATACGCAGTATTTT. Translation gives CASSLLGSLLTDTQYF.

This chain joins TRBV5-1 and TRBJ2-2; 8 nucleotides match TRBD1. From germline, CDR1 is SGHRS and CDR2 YFSETQ. With 3 bases clipped from V and 4 bases from J, the junction kept 2 bases outside the gene matches. The CDR3 runs 14 residues. The CDR3 DNA is TGCGCCAGCAGCTGGGGACAGGCCACCGGGGAGCTGTTTTTT. Translation: CASSWGQATGELFF.

This clonotype was picked up one time. V is TRBV7-2 and J is TRBJ1-5; 9 bases align to TRBD1. Trimming at V came to 4 bases and at J to 4 bases, leaving 5 bases not matched to a gene. The CDR3 length is 15 residues. Per germline, CDR1 SGHTA and CDR2 FQGNSA. CDR3 sequence (DNA): TGTGCCAGCAGCTCGGGACAGGGTTATAATCAGCCCCAGCATTTT. Translated, it gives CASSSGQGYNQPQHF.

This chain links TRBV6-1 with TRBJ2-1, with TRBD2 matching over 11 bases. The CDR3 covers 14 residues. The germline V gene encodes CDR1 MNHNS and CDR2 SASEGT. V was clipped by 6 bases and J by 14 bases; unmatched bases: 12. The CDR3 loop is CASSPGLGLAVEFF. The DNA of the CDR3 is TGTGCCAGCAGCCCCGGATTGGGACTAGCGGTTGAGTTCTTC.

The chain joins TRBV20-1 to TRBJ2-7; 10 bases are a match to TRBD1. This CDR3 comprises 14 residues. Germline loops: CDR1 DFQATT, CDR2 SNEGSKA (reference sequence). Unmatched junction bases numbered 6, after V lost 3 bases and J lost 4 bases. The CDR3 DNA reads TGCAGTGCTAGTACTTTGGGACAGGGGTACGAGCAGTACTTC. Translation gives CSASTLGQGYEQYF.

This clonotype was observed many times. Here the CDR3 DNA reads TGCAGTGCTAGATTGGAGCGGGGCACAGATACGCAGTATTTT. Its translation: CSARLERGTDTQYF. The rearrangement uses TRBV20-1 and TRBJ2-3, with D perhaps TRBD2 (6 bases). The CDR3 loop spans 14 amino acids. V was pared by 2 bases and J by 1 base, with 10 bases between. Germline assignment: CDR1 DFQATT and CDR2 SNEGSKA (reference sequence).

This clonotype occurred many times. The V call is TRBV12-3 or TRBV12-4, the J call TRBJ1-2, with D perhaps matching TRBD1 (5 bases). This CDR3 has 12 residues. Deletions cut 6 bases from V and 8 bases from J, with 13 bases between. CDR3 sequence: CASRSTGGGYTF. The CDR3 region has the DNA TGTGCCAGCAGATCCACAGGCGGCGGCTACACCTTC.

The sample holds many counts of this clonotype. The chain joins TRBV29-1 to TRBJ2-7; 7 positions match TRBD1. Germline trimming cut 4 bases from V and 2 bases from J; bases unmatched to any gene: 5. Germline V CDR1 and CDR2: SQVTM, ANQGSEA. The CDR3 consists of 13 residues. The CDR3 reads CSVVRQGAYEQYF. DNA for the CDR3: TGCAGCGTTGTCCGACAGGGAGCCTACGAGCAGTACTTC.

The genes are TRBV9 and TRBJ1-5; TRBD1 is a possible D gene (6 bases). V was shortened by 0 bases and J by 6 bases, with 13 bases between the two germline ends. Germline V gene data show CDR1 as SGDLS and CDR2 as YYNGEE. The CDR3 loop spans 15 amino acids. CDR3 in amino acids: CASSVGPDSGQPQHF. For the CDR3, the DNA is TGTGCCAGCAGCGTAGGCCCGGACAGCGGTCAGCCCCAGCATTTT.

In this sample, this clonotype turned up a few times. V usage is TRBV3-1 and J usage is TRBJ2-3, with unresolved D. The V and J ends lost 3 bases and 1 base respectively, with 11 bases between them. CDR3 size: 15 residues. The germline gives CDR1 LGHDT, CDR2 YNNKEL (reference sequence). The CDR3 reads CASSHPRWGTDTQYF. CDR3 bases: TGTGCCAGCAGCCACCCTCGGTGGGGCACAGATACGCAGTATTTT.

Many counts were recorded for this clonotype. This rearrangement joins TRBV5-1 to TRBJ2-5; perhaps TRBD1 as D (6 bases). The V and J ends lost 3 bases and 4 bases respectively, with 10 bases between them. CDR3 length equals 13 residues. Germline V CDR1 and CDR2: SGHRS, YFSETQ. CDR3 DNA sequence: TGCGCCAGCAGCTGGACAGTTGGAGAGACCCAGTACTTC. Protein: CASSWTVGETQYF.

This clonotype was observed a few times. The chain is built from TRBV6-5 and TRBJ1-1, with unresolved D. Germline V CDR1 and CDR2: MNHEY, SVGAGI. V lost 0 bases and J 1 base, leaving 6 bases between the germline ends. The CDR3 runs to 14 residues. The DNA for the CDR3 is TGTGCCAGCAGTTACTCGGAGGGGAACACTGAAGCTTTCTTT. Residues: CASSYSEGNTEAFF.

This clonotype appeared a few times. This sequence joins TRBV10-3 and TRBJ1-6; 10 bases agree with TRBD1. This CDR3 comprises 14 residues. With V trimmed by 2 bases and J by 10 bases, 2 bases remained unmatched. Germline V CDR1 and CDR2: ENHRY, SYGVKD. The CDR3: CAISEGTGESPLHF. The CDR3 DNA follows: TGTGCCATCAGTGAGGGGACAGGGGAGTCACCCCTCCACTTT.

This clonotype showed up just a few times. The gene calls are TRBV6-1 and TRBJ2-1; a possible D gene is TRBD2 (6 bases). The CDR3 runs to 13 residues. The germline V gene encodes CDR1 MNHNS and CDR2 SASEGT. V gave up 7 bases and J gave up 7 bases, with 14 bases separating them. The DNA of the CDR3 is TGTGCCAGCACCAAACGGGAGCTGAATGAGCAGTTCTTC. Its translation is CASTKRELNEQFF.